The 8 T cell receptor beta chains reported below all come from one sample, sequenced in a study of shared clonotypes between healthy human individuals. The assay was immunoSEQ multiplex PCR, and TCRdb's table has in-frame clones only and misses some. This sample has some 1 million clones, with approximately 70% found just once. The material sequenced was memory CD4+ T cells sorted from blood. Subset given: CD45RA-negative fraction. The origin of the receptors is a man younger than 35 in good health.

J is TRBJ2-2 and V is TRBV18, with 10 bases fitting TRBD1. The germline CDR1 and CDR2 sequences are KGHSH and LQKENI. CDR3 length equals 14 residues. V shed 2 bases and J 9 bases; nucleotides not matched to a gene: 3. DNA for the CDR3: TGTGCCAGCTCACCAGGGACAGGGGATCGGGAGCTGTTTTTT. Protein product: CASSPGTGDRELFF.

The chain couples TRBV5-1 to TRBJ2-1; 8 bases map to TRBD2. This CDR3 contains 23 residues. In germline, CDR1 is SGHRS, CDR2 YFSETQ. Trimming took 1 base from V and 5 from J; bases not matched to a gene: 29. DNA of the CDR3: TGCGCCAGCAGCTTGCAATCCTTACTACTAGCGTCGCCCGGGGGGGGGAAGCACAATGAGCAGTTCTTC. It encodes CASSLQSLLLASPGGGKHNEQFF. The whole variable domain, filled in from reference TRBV5-1 and TRBJ2-1, reads KAGVTQTPRYLIKTRGQQVTLSCSPISGHRSVSWYQQTPGQGLQFLFEYFSETQRNKGNFPGRFSGRQFSNSRSEMNVSTLELGDSALYLCASSLQSLLLASPGGGKHNEQFFGPGTRLTVL.

V is TRBV4-1 and J is TRBJ2-7, with 8 bases aligning to TRBD1. The V gene's germline CDR1 is MGHRA and CDR2 YSYEKL. Trimming cost V 1 base and J 7 bases; bases outside gene matches: 15. The CDR3 sequence is 17 residues long. The CDR3 nucleotides are TGCGCCAGCAGCCAAGCGCCCCGACAGGGGTCTTCGGGGGAGCAGTACTTC. It encodes CASSQAPRQGSSGEQYF.

The chain links TRBV18 to TRBJ1-1; D not resolved. This CDR3 has 14 amino acids. The germline V gene encodes CDR1 KGHSH and CDR2 LQKENI. Deletions cut 2 bases from V and 1 base from J, with 8 bases between. The CDR3: CASSPRRTNTEAFF. In nucleotides, the CDR3 is TGTGCCAGCTCACCAAGGCGGACGAACACTGAAGCTTTCTTT.

This clone was observed many times. The chain joins TRBV28 to TRBJ2-2; TRBD1 aligns across 10 bases. Per the germline V gene, CDR1 is MDHEN and CDR2 is SYDVKM. The CDR3 contains 16 residues. V was clipped by 6 bases and J by 3 bases; unmatched bases: 7. DNA for the CDR3: TGTGCCAGCAGGGAAGGACAGGGGGGATACACCGGGGAGCTGTTTTTT. Translated: CASREGQGGYTGELFF.

The V call is TRBV5-6, the J call TRBJ1-1, with TRBD1 identical over 7 bases. There are 13 residues in the CDR3. Germline V lookup: CDR1 SGHDT, CDR2 YYEEEE. V was clipped by 0 bases and J by 6 bases; unmatched bases: 2. CDR3 nucleotide sequence: TGTGCCAGCAGCTTGGGGGGACAGCCTGAAGCTTTCTTT. Translation: CASSLGGQPEAFF. Together with reference TRBV5-6 and TRBJ1-1, the CDR3 gives the full variable domain: DAGVTQSPTHLIKTRGQQVTLRCSPKSGHDTVSWYQQALGQGPQFIFQYYEEEERQRGNFPDRFSGHQFPNYSSELNVNALLLGDSALYLCASSLGGQPEAFFGQGTRLTVV.

The V call is TRBV10-2, the J call TRBJ2-7; the D gene is possibly TRBD2 (5 bases). V was pared by 7 bases and J by 4 bases, with 8 bases between. The germline gives CDR1 WSHSY, CDR2 SAAADI. The CDR3 length is 11 residues. The CDR3 nucleotides are TGCGCCAGCACGGGAACGTACGAGCAGTACTTC. This codes for CASTGTYEQYF.

The chain joins TRBV5-4 to TRBJ2-7; unclear D gene. V lost 7 bases and J lost 5, with 19 bases in between. There are 14 residues in the CDR3. Germline CDR1 reads SGHNT; CDR2 reads YYREEE (reference sequence). The CDR3 is CASRSDPLEDEQYF. Here the CDR3 DNA reads TGTGCCAGCCGATCAGATCCATTAGAAGACGAGCAGTACTTC.